The rows below give T cell receptor beta chains drawn from one sample of a study of CD8+ T cells in alopecia areata. TCRdb's copy holds only in-frame clones and misses some; the assay was immunoSEQ multiplex PCR. The sample carries approximately 210,000 clones, 66% recorded once. The material was CD4+ T cells sorted from blood, obtained between weeks 44 and 45, from a patient treated with tofacitinib. The source of these receptors is a human donor with alopecia areata. The CDR3 runs from the conserved cysteine through the conserved F or W. D genes are given only for firm matches.

cdr3_length | d_call | j_call | v_call | cdr3_aa
13 | TRBD1 | TRBJ2-5 | TRBV27 | CASTRTGGETQYF
15 | TRBD1 | TRBJ1-2 | TRBV2 | CASSSRTGGLYGYTF
13 | NA | TRBJ1-1 | TRBV18 | CASSRDRNTEAFF
15 | TRBD2 | TRBJ2-3 | TRBV6-5 | CASSGLAGVTDTQYF
13 | NA | TRBJ2-3 | TRBV29-1 | CSVDHKSTDTQYF
13 | NA | TRBJ2-7 | TRBV7-9 | CASSLELTYEQYF
16 | TRBD2 | TRBJ2-3 | TRBV7-2 | CASSPGLDFVSDTQYF
13 | NA | TRBJ1-2 | TRBV7-8 | CASSSTGLYGYTF
14 | NA | TRBJ2-7 | TRBV10-3 | CATRGSGRGPEQYF
14 | NA | TRBJ1-1 | TRBV29-1 | CSVGEYSMNTEAFF
14 | TRBD2 | TRBJ2-7 | TRBV6-5 | CASLAFRGAYEQYF
15 | NA | TRBJ2-5 | TRBV5-1 | CASSLARRGEETQYF
16 | NA | TRBJ2-6 | TRBV10-3 | CAITKNEGSGANVLTF
11 | NA | TRBJ1-1 | TRBV30 | CAWSETAEAFF
15 | NA | TRBJ1-6 | TRBV7-2 | CASSLPRGYNSPLHF
12 | NA | TRBJ1-4 | TRBV11-2 | CASSLTYEKLFF
12 | NA | TRBJ1-2 | TRBV19 | CASSLNTWGYTF